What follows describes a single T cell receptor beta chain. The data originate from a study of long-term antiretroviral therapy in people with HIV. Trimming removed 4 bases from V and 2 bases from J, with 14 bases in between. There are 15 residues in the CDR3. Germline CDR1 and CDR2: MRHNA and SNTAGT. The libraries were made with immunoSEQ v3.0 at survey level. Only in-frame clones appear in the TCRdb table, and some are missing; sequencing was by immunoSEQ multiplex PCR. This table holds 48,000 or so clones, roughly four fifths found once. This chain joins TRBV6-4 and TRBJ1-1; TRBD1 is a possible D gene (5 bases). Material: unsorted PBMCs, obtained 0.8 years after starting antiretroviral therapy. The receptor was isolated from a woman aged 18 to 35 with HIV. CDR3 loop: CASSASRGGNTEAFF. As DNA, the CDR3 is TGTGCCAGCAGTGCCTCCCGTGGGGGAAACACTGAAGCTTTCTTT.